The clone carrying this T cell receptor beta chain was seen once. No antigen is known for it. This entry comes from a study of T cell responses to AZD1222 COVID-19 vaccine. The CDR3 is 15 amino acids. Trimming at V came to 4 bases and at J to 8 bases, leaving 11 bases not matched to a gene. Germline CDR1 reads MNHEY; CDR2 reads SMNVEV (reference sequence). Study-wide findings and caveats: Vaccine-associated CD4 TCRs ranged over spike, dominating at 160-218 and 743-854. Donors in the cohort were predominantly white British and more often female, and clonal diversity was possibly underestimated. Reportedly, close to half of spike-specific TCRs are directed against unmutated variant regions.

Assay used: immunoSEQ multiplex PCR; TCRdb lists only in-frame clones, some missing. The sample records 120,000 or so clones, around 93% being singletons. The sample was peripheral blood, taken 28 days after the second AZD1222 dose. The chain is built from TRBV27 and TRBJ1-3; 7 positions agree with TRBD1. This receptor was identified in an adult who received the AZD1222 COVID-19 vaccine. The CDR3 is CASSSSQGSLDTIYF. CDR3 DNA sequence: TGTGCCAGCAGTTCCTCACAGGGGTCTCTGGACACCATATATTTT.